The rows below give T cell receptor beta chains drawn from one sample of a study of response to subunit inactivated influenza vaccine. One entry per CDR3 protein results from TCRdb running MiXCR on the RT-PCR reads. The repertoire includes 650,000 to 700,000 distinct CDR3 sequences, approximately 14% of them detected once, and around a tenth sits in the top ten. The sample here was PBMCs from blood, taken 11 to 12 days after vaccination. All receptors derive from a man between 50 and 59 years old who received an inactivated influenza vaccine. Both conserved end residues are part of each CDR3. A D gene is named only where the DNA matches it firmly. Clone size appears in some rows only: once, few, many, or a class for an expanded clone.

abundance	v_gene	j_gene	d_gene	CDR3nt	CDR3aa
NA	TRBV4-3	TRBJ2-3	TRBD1	TGCGCCAGCAGCCAACGACAGGGACCAGATACGCAGTATTTT	CASSQRQGPDTQYF
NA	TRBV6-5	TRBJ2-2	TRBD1	TGTGCCAGCAGTTACGCCACAGGGGAACTCCGCACCGGGGAGCTGTTTTTT	CASSYATGELRTGELFF
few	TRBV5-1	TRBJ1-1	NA	TGCGCCAGCAGCTTGGTTAGTCAGGAGGAAGCTTTCTTT	CASSLVSQEEAFF
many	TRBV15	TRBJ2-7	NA	TGTGCCACCAGCAGACAGGACAGCACCTACGAGCAGTACTTC	CATSRQDSTYEQYF
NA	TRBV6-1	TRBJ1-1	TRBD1	TGTGCCAGCAGGTTGGCTGGAAGGACAGGGGTGCTGACAACTGAAGCTTTCTTT	CASRLAGRTGVLTTEAFF
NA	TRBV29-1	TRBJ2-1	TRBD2	TGCAGCGTTCCCGGGAGGGAAAACTCCTACAATGAGCAGTTCTTC	CSVPGRENSYNEQFF
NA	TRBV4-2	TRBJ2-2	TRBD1	TGTGCCAGCAGCCCGCCCGTTGGACAGGGCACCGGGGAGCTGTTTTTT	CASSPPVGQGTGELFF
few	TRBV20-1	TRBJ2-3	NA	TGCAGTGCTAGAGATCCCCGCGGTTATAGGACAGATACGCAGTATTTT	CSARDPRGYRTDTQYF
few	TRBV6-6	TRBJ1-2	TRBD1	TGTGCCAGCATCCAGGGGGTCGCCTATGGCTACACCTTC	CASIQGVAYGYTF
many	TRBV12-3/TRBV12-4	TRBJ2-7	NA	TGTGCCAGCTCGGGACTGGAGAGTTACGAGCAGTACTTC	CASSGLESYEQYF
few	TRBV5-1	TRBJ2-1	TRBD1	TGCGCCAGCAGAAGGACAGGGGAAAATGAGCAGTTCTTC	CASRRTGENEQFF
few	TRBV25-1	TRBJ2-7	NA	TGTGCCAGCAGTGGCCTTGGCGGTGCAAGCTACGAGCAGTACTTC	CASSGLGGASYEQYF
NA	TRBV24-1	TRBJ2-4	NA	TGTGCCACCAGTGATGCGGCCGAGGGGGACAAAAACATTCAGTACTTC	CATSDAAEGDKNIQYF
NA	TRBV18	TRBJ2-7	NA	TGTGCCAGCTCACCGACGGAACCCTACGAGCAGTACTTC	CASSPTEPYEQYF
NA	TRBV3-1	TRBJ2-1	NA	TGTGCCAGCAGCCCCCTAGCTACGCCCTACAATGAGCAGTTCTTC	CASSPLATPYNEQFF
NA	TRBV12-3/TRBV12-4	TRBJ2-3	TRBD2	TGTGCCAGCAGTTTTAGGACTAGCGTGGCAGATACGCAGTATTTT	CASSFRTSVADTQYF
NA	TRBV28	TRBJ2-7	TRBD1	TGTGCCAGCACCTGGGGGACAGGGGACTACGAGCAGTACTTC	CASTWGTGDYEQYF
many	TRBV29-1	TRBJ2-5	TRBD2	TGCAGCGTTGGGCCTAGCGGGAATCCGACCCAGTACTTC	CSVGPSGNPTQYF
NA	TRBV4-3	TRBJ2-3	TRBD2	TGCGCCAGCAGCCAACCTAGCGGTAGCACAGATACGCAGTATTTT	CASSQPSGSTDTQYF
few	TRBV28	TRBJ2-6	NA	TGTGCCAGCAGTTCCCCGGGGGTCCTTCACGTCCTGACTTTC	CASSSPGVLHVLTF
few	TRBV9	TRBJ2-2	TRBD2	TGTGCCAGCAGCGGGACTAGCGGCTCCGGGGAGCTGTTTTTT	CASSGTSGSGELFF
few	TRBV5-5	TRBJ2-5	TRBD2	TGTGCCAGCAGCGAGCTAGCGGGAGGTGGAGAGACCCAGTACTTC	CASSELAGGGETQYF
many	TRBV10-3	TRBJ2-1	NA	TGTGCCATCAGTGAAACTAGGTATGAGCAGTTCTTC	CAISETRYEQFF
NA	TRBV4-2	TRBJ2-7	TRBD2	TGTGCCAGCGGGACCCGAACTAGCGGTGCCTCCTACGAGCAGTACTTC	CASGTRTSGASYEQYF
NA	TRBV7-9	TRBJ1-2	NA	TGTGCCAGCAGCTTAGTGGCAGTAACTTATGGCTACACCTTC	CASSLVAVTYGYTF
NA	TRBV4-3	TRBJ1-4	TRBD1	TGCGCCAGCAGCCAAGCGGGACAGGGAGGGGAAAAACTGTTTTTT	CASSQAGQGGEKLFF
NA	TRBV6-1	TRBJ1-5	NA	TGTGCCAGCATCCCAGAAGGACCTAGCAATCAGCCCCAGCATTTT	CASIPEGPSNQPQHF
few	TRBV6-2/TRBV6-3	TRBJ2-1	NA	TGTGCCAGCAGTTATCGAGGGACACCGGCTTACAATGAGCAGTTCTTC	CASSYRGTPAYNEQFF
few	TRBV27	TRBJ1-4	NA	TGTGCCAGCCGCGGGAGGCTAGGGGAAAAACTGTTTTTT	CASRGRLGEKLFF
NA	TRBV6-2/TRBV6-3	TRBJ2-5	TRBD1	TGTGCCACCAGGGGGTCCCAGGAGACCCAGTACTTC	CATRGSQETQYF
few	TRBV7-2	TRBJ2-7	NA	TGTGCCAGCACCCAACGGGATCCCTTCTACGAGCAGTACTTC	CASTQRDPFYEQYF
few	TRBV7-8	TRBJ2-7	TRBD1	TGTGCCAGCAGCTTCTCCTCGACAGGGCCCCTCTCCTACGAGCAGTACTTC	CASSFSSTGPLSYEQYF
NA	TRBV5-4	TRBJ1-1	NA	TGTGCCAGCACCCCCGGAGGGATGAACACTGAAGCTTTCTTT	CASTPGGMNTEAFF
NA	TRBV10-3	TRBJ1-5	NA	TGTGCCATCAGTAAAAACCCGGAGCAGCCCCAGCATTTT	CAISKNPEQPQHF
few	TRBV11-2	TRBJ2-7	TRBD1	TGTGCCAGCAGCTTCCTGGGACAGGTACATGGGGGTGCGGACGAGCAGTACTTC	CASSFLGQVHGGADEQYF
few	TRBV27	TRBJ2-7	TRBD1	TGTGCCAGCAGTCTCGATGCGGGACAGGGGACGCACGAGCAGTACTTC	CASSLDAGQGTHEQYF
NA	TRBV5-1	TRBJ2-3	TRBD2	TGCGCCAGCAGCCGGACTAGCGACACAGATACGCAGTATTTT	CASSRTSDTDTQYF
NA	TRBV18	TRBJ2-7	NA	TGTGCCAGCTCACCTTCGTTCCTGATTAGGGATTACGAGCAGCACTTC	CASSPSFLIRDYEQHF
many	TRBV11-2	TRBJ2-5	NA	TGTGCCAGCAGCTTAGCAAGGGCCGGTTCAGAGACCCAGTACTTC	CASSLARAGSETQYF
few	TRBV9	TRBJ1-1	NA	TGTGCCAGCAGCGTGATTAGACAAACAGCGGCTTTCTTT	CASSVIRQTAAFF
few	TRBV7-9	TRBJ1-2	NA	TGTGCCAGCAGTCGAAACAGGGATGATTATGGCTACACCTTC	CASSRNRDDYGYTF
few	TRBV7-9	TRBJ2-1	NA	TGTGCCAGCAGCCCCTTCAATGAGCAGTTCTTC	CASSPFNEQFF
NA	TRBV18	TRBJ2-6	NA	TGTGCCAGCTCACCAGGTGGGGCCAACGTCCTGACTTTC	CASSPGGANVLTF
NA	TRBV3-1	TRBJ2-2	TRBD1	TGTGCCAGCAGCCAAGGGACAGGGACGAGCGGGGAGCTGTTTTTT	CASSQGTGTSGELFF
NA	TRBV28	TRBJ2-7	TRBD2	TGTGCCAGCAGTTTGAGCCTAGCGGCGTCCTACGAGCAGTACTTC	CASSLSLAASYEQYF
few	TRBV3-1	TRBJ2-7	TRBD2	TGTGCCAGCAGCCAGGATAGCGGGGGGGCTTTCTACGAGCAGTACTTC	CASSQDSGGAFYEQYF
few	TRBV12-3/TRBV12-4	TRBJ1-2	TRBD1	TGTGCCAGCAGAGGGGACAGGGCAGGCGGCTACACCTTC	CASRGDRAGGYTF
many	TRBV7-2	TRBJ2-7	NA	TGTGCCAGCAGCAGCGACTCGATCCCTTCCTACGAGCAGTACTTC	CASSSDSIPSYEQYF